The 26 T cell receptor beta chains listed next were all sequenced from one sample in a study of shared clonotypes between healthy human individuals. Profiled with immunoSEQ multiplex PCR; TCRdb holds only in-frame clones, not every one. Of 400,000 to 600,000 clones in the sample, around 96% were seen once. Sequencing was performed on naive CD4+ T cells sorted from blood. The subset: CD45RA+ positively selected. The receptors here all came from a woman aged 25-40 years in good health.

The chain carries TRBV4-1 and TRBJ1-2, with a possible D match to TRBD1 (6 bases). Germline loops: CDR1 MGHRA, CDR2 YSYEKL. This CDR3 comprises 15 residues. Deletions cut 5 bases from V and 4 bases from J, with 17 bases between. The DNA of the CDR3 is TGCGCCAGCAGCGACCCGGGAGGGGGGGGCTATGGCTACACCTTC. The encoded protein is CASSDPGGGGYGYTF.

The chain combines TRBV30 with TRBJ2-5; D not certain. The CDR3 is 12 amino acids. V lost 2 bases and J 4 bases, leaving 8 bases between the germline ends. CDR1 GTSNPN and CDR2 SVGIG come from the germline V gene (reference sequence). This CDR3 reads CAWSPTAETQYF. The CDR3 region has the DNA TGTGCCTGGAGTCCTACAGCAGAGACCCAGTACTTC.

This clone was detected a few times. The chain recombines TRBV5-1 with TRBJ1-1, with 7 bases identical to TRBD1. The ends lost 1 base at V and 3 bases at J; junction bases unmatched: 3. The germline gives CDR1 SGHRS, CDR2 YFSETQ. The CDR3 covers 14 residues. The CDR3, as DNA: TGCGCCAGCAGCTTGTTTCAGGGGGACACTGAAGCTTTCTTT. Translating it yields CASSLFQGDTEAFF. Together with reference TRBV5-1 and TRBJ1-1, the CDR3 gives the full variable domain: KAGVTQTPRYLIKTRGQQVTLSCSPISGHRSVSWYQQTPGQGLQFLFEYFSETQRNKGNFPGRFSGRQFSNSRSEMNVSTLELGDSALYLCASSLFQGDTEAFFGQGTRLTVV.

In DNA, the CDR3 is TGTGCCAGCAGTTTGACTAGCGGAATCACAGATACGCAGTATTTT. Its translation is CASSLTSGITDTQYF. The chain links TRBV27 to TRBJ2-3; TRBD2 matches at 9 bases. The V and J ends lost 3 bases and 2 bases, in that order; junction bases with no gene match: 3. The CDR3 loop spans 15 amino acids. Germline CDR1 reads MNHEY; CDR2 reads SMNVEV (reference sequence).

J is TRBJ1-2 and V is TRBV9; no clear D. This CDR3 has 14 amino acids. V was cut by 4 bases and J by 0 bases, with 10 bases left in between. CDR1 is SGDLS and CDR2 is YYNGEE in the germline V gene. The DNA for the CDR3 is TGTGCCAGCAGCCACCGGGAGACTAACTATGGCTACACCTTC. The encoded protein is CASSHRETNYGYTF.

The rearrangement joins TRBV4-1 to TRBJ1-6; maybe TRBD1 (5 bases). The CDR3 has 15 amino acids. CDR1 and CDR2 (germline): MGHRA, YSYEKL. With 1 base removed from V and 9 bases from J, the gap between germline ends came to 13 bases. CDR3 sequence (DNA): TGCGCCAGCAGCCAAGTACGGGGGGTCGGTTCACCCCTCCACTTT. This translates into CASSQVRGVGSPLHF.

This clone was found once. This chain uses TRBV28 with TRBJ1-5; tentative D call: TRBD1 (6 bases). Germline V gene sequence: CDR1 MDHEN, CDR2 SYDVKM. The CDR3 runs 15 residues. Trimming shortened V by 6 bases and J by 5 bases, and 17 bases separated the two germline ends. In DNA, the CDR3 is TGTGCCAGCAGACCCCAGTGGGGGCCGGATCAGCCCCAGCATTTT. Residues: CASRPQWGPDQPQHF.

The J gene is TRBJ1-5, the V gene TRBV29-1; D is perhaps TRBD1 (5 bases). V shed 6 bases and J shed 2 bases, with 14 bases lying between them. CDR1 and CDR2 from the germline V gene are SQVTM and ANQGSEA. The CDR3 extends over 14 amino acids. The CDR3 DNA follows: TGCAGCGTACAGGACGGGATGGGCAATCAGCCCCAGCATTTT. Translating it yields CSVQDGMGNQPQHF.

The rearrangement joins TRBV10-3 to TRBJ2-1; D remains ambiguous. V was clipped by 3 bases and J by 0 bases, with 3 bases between them. Per germline, CDR1 ENHRY and CDR2 SYGVKD. The CDR3 is made up of 13 amino acids. This chain's CDR3 is CAISDNSYNEQFF. CDR3 in DNA: TGTGCCATCAGTGACAACTCCTACAATGAGCAGTTCTTC.

To note about this clone: Compared with germline, one end of the junction differs, possibly owing to a read error. The chain carries TRBV29-1 and TRBJ1-1; D ambiguous. This CDR3 region has 11 residues. Germline CDR1 reads SQVTM; CDR2 reads ANQGSEA. In DNA form, the CDR3 reads TGCAGCGTTGGCGGGAACGCTGAAGCTTTCTTT. Encoded protein: CSVGGNAEAFF.

The V gene is TRBV5-1, the J gene TRBJ2-5, with a weak D call TRBD2 (5 bases). Trimming shortened V by 0 bases and J by 0 bases, and 18 bases separated the two germline ends. This CDR3 contains 18 residues. Germline CDR1 is SGHRS and CDR2 is YFSETQ. The CDR3 nucleotides read TGCGCCAGCAGCTTGGTGTCCCTATTTCGAGGGTACCAAGAGACCCAGTACTTC. Translated, it gives CASSLVSLFRGYQETQYF.

The rearrangement links TRBV15 to TRBJ2-7; the match to TRBD2 covers 7 bases. CDR1 is LNHNV and CDR2 is YYDKDF in the germline V gene (reference sequence). Trimming cost V 0 bases and J 1 base; bases outside gene matches: 3. There are 15 residues in the CDR3. This CDR3 is CATSRELAISYEQYF. DNA of the CDR3: TGTGCCACCAGCAGAGAACTAGCGATTTCCTACGAGCAGTACTTC.

This sequence joins TRBV19 and TRBJ2-5, with TRBD2 identical over 11 bases. This CDR3 is built from 14 residues. The ends lost 9 bases at V and 7 bases at J; junction bases unmatched: 10. Germline CDR1 is LNHDA and CDR2 is SQIVND (reference sequence). The CDR3 loop is CASRALAGDGTQYF. The DNA for the CDR3 is TGTGCCAGCAGGGCACTAGCGGGAGACGGGACCCAGTACTTC. Looking up the rest from reference TRBV19 and TRBJ2-5 gives the full variable domain: DGGITQSPKYLFRKEGQNVTLSCEQNLNHDAMYWYRQDPGQGLRLIYYSQIVNDFQKGDIAEGYSVSREKKESFPLTVTSAQKNPTAFYLCASRALAGDGTQYFGPGTRLLVL.

A note on this clone: The identical CDR3 is also encoded by other nucleotide sequences in the sample. The chain employs TRBV19 and TRBJ1-5; maybe TRBD1 (6 bases). The CDR3 runs 13 residues. The V gene's germline CDR1 is LNHDA and CDR2 SQIVND (reference sequence). V shed 3 bases and J shed 6 bases, with 9 bases lying between them. CDR3 amino acids: CASSIEGGQPQHF. The CDR3 DNA reads TGTGCCAGTAGTATCGAGGGGGGTCAGCCCCAGCATTTT.

The rearrangement links TRBV6-5 to TRBJ1-1; D not resolved. The CDR3 consists of 14 residues. V was cut by 7 bases and J by 1 base, with 13 bases left in between. In germline, CDR1 is MNHEY, CDR2 SVGAGI. The CDR3 bases are TGTGCCAGCACACAAAGGACTGAGAACACTGAAGCTTTCTTT. Translation: CASTQRTENTEAFF.

V usage is TRBV6-1 and J usage is TRBJ1-4; no clear D. The V end lost 1 base, the J end lost 6 bases, and 12 bases lay between the germline ends. This CDR3 has 15 amino acids. Germline assignment: CDR1 MNHNS and CDR2 SASEGT. The chain's CDR3 is CASSEGRLGYEKLFF. The CDR3 DNA reads TGTGCCAGCAGTGAAGGCCGCCTTGGGTATGAAAAACTGTTTTTT.

V and J are TRBV27 and TRBJ2-7; a possible D gene is TRBD1 (6 bases). Germline CDR1 and CDR2: MNHEY and SMNVEV (reference sequence). The ends were cut back, 6 bases at V and 7 bases at J, with 19 bases in the middle. The CDR3 runs to 14 residues. The CDR3 reads CASRTTTGPREQYF. CDR3 DNA sequence: TGTGCCAGCAGGACAACGACAGGACCGAGGGAGCAGTACTTC.

V usage is TRBV7-2 and J usage is TRBJ2-6; no clear D gene. There are 15 residues in the CDR3. Per germline, CDR1 SGHTA and CDR2 FQGNSA. V was cut by 2 bases and J by 2 bases, with 7 bases left in between. The CDR3, as DNA: TGTGCCAGCAGCTTACAAGGTCCTGGGGCCAACGTCCTGACTTTC. Protein: CASSLQGPGANVLTF. Full variable domain (remainder filled in from reference TRBV7-2 and TRBJ2-6): GAGVSQSPSNKVTEKGKDVELRCDPISGHTALYWYRQSLGQGLEFLIYFQGNSAPDKSGLPSDRFSAERTGGSVSTLTIQRTQQEDSAVYLCASSLQGPGANVLTFGAGSRLTVL.

The rearrangement uses TRBV13 and TRBJ2-5; maybe TRBD2 (7 bases). The germline V gene has CDR1 PRHDT and CDR2 FYEKMQ (reference sequence). CDR3 length equals 19 residues. Trimming removed 4 bases at V and 4 bases at J, with 28 bases between. CDR3 coding DNA: TGTGCCAGCAGCTCCCAGGGGTTCGGCGCGGGAGTACCCCCAGAGACCCAGTACTTC. It codes for CASSSQGFGAGVPPETQYF.

The chain carries TRBV6-1 and TRBJ2-7, with D possibly being TRBD1 or TRBD2 (6 bases each). The CDR3 contains 15 residues. V gave up 7 bases and J gave up 2 bases, with 18 bases separating them. From germline, CDR1 is MNHNS and CDR2 SASEGT. CDR3 in amino acids: CASIEGGTSAYEQYF. The CDR3 DNA reads as TGTGCCAGCATCGAAGGGGGGACATCCGCCTACGAGCAGTACTTC.

The genes are TRBV18 and TRBJ2-1; maybe TRBD2 (5 bases). Trimming pared 2 bases from V and 12 bases from J, leaving 23 bases between. CDR3 length equals 16 residues. The V gene's germline CDR1 is KGHSH and CDR2 LQKENI. CDR3 DNA sequence: TGTGCCAGCTCACCATCGCTAGAGGGATACACAAATTCGCAGTTCTTC. It codes for CASSPSLEGYTNSQFF.

The chain uses TRBV6-5 and TRBJ2-7; D not resolved. The V end lost 3 bases, the J end lost 2 bases, and 8 bases lay between the germline ends. Germline CDR1 and CDR2: MNHEY and SVGAGI. The CDR3 is 13 residues long. CDR3: CASSYRATYEQYF. DNA for the CDR3: TGTGCCAGCAGTTATAGGGCTACCTACGAGCAGTACTTC.

This sequence joins TRBV10-3 and TRBJ1-3; TRBD1 might be the D (5 bases). The CDR3 sequence is 16 residues long. Trimming stripped 3 bases from V and 4 bases from J, with 16 bases between. CDR1 and CDR2 from the germline V gene are ENHRY and SYGVKD. For the CDR3, the DNA is TGTGCCATCAGTGACCGCGGGACTTCGGCCGGAAACACCATATATTTT. Translation: CAISDRGTSAGNTIYF.

CDR3 amino acids: CATSREVSHNEQFF. CDR3 nucleotides: TGTGCCACCAGCAGAGAGGTCAGTCACAATGAGCAGTTCTTC. The chain carries TRBV15 and TRBJ2-1; D unresolved. The CDR3 totals 14 residues. CDR1 is LNHNV and CDR2 is YYDKDF in the germline V gene (reference sequence). V shed 0 bases and J shed 5 bases, with 8 bases lying between them.

The chain couples TRBV4-1 to TRBJ2-1; 8 nucleotides match TRBD2. Trimming cost V 4 bases and J 7 bases; bases outside gene matches: 21. The CDR3 loop spans 19 amino acids. The germline CDR1 and CDR2 sequences are MGHRA and YSYEKL. The CDR3 here is CASSLQDPGLVGSANEQFF. The CDR3 region has the DNA TGCGCCAGCAGCCTTCAAGACCCGGGACTAGTGGGATCGGCTAATGAGCAGTTCTTC.

The chain links TRBV5-8 to TRBJ1-1, with D unclear. Germline values: CDR1 SGHTS, CDR2 YDEGEE. This CDR3 comprises 14 residues. V dropped 2 bases and J dropped 5 bases, with 13 bases sitting between them. In DNA form, the CDR3 reads TGTGCCAGCAGCTTTGAATTTGTATGGACTGAAGCTTTCTTT. The encoded protein is CASSFEFVWTEAFF.